These 6 T cell receptor beta chains were sequenced from one sample in a study of T-cell memory formation after mild COVID-19. TCRdb reprocessed the 5' RACE reads via MiXCR and lists one record per CDR3 protein. The sample contains roughly 350,000 distinct CDR3 sequences, 25% to 30% of which appear only once. Sequencing was carried out using PBMCs or a T cell subset sorted from them (not recorded which). The source is an adult woman who had mild COVID-19 (a few samples of this study predate the infection). Cell type and time point are not known.

The chain is built from TRBV18 and TRBJ2-2, with 7 bases matching TRBD1. Germline V gene sequence: CDR1 KGHSH, CDR2 LQKENI. The J segment lost 4 bases and the V segment lost 3 bases, leaving 5 bases of the junction unmatched. This CDR3 has 15 amino acids. The CDR3 here is CASSPETGPTGELFF. Here the CDR3 DNA reads TGTGCCAGCTCACCGGAGACAGGGCCCACCGGGGAGCTGTTTTTT.

The chain links TRBV5-1 to TRBJ2-7; 7 nucleotides agree with TRBD2. Germline V gene lookup returns CDR1 SGHRS and CDR2 YFSETQ. With V trimmed by 6 bases and J by 0 bases, 15 bases remained unmatched. This CDR3 contains 17 residues. The CDR3 loop reads CASTSQPGTISSYEQYF. CDR3 DNA sequence: TGCGCCAGCACCAGCCAGCCGGGGACTATTAGCTCCTACGAGCAGTACTTC.

V usage is TRBV15 and J usage is TRBJ2-1; tentative D call: TRBD2 (6 bases). This CDR3 is 15 amino acids long. Germline V lookup: CDR1 LNHNV, CDR2 YYDKDF (reference sequence). V was pared by 6 bases and J by 6 bases, with 18 bases between. The CDR3 sequence: CATSLAVGGINEQFF. The CDR3 nucleotides read TGTGCCACCAGTTTAGCGGTCGGTGGGATCAATGAGCAGTTCTTC.

The V call is TRBV5-4, the J call TRBJ2-3, with D possibly called TRBD1 or TRBD2 (6 bases each). Germline V gives CDR1 SGHNT, CDR2 YYREEE (reference sequence). V was clipped by 1 base and J by 11 bases, with 11 bases between them. This CDR3 region has 12 residues. The CDR3 nucleotides read TGTGCCAGCAGCTTGAGGGGGGCGGAGCAGTATTTT. Amino acids: CASSLRGAEQYF.

This clonotype was seen a few times. The gene calls are TRBV2 and TRBJ1-3; no reliable D call. Germline values: CDR1 SNHLY, CDR2 FYNNEI. The CDR3 is 14 residues long. V was shortened by 4 bases and J by 0 bases, with 7 bases between the two germline ends. CDR3 nucleotide sequence: TGTGCCAGCAGTGTCTGGAGCTCTGGAAACACCATATATTTT. This gives the protein CASSVWSSGNTIYF.

This clonotype was observed a handful of times. This rearrangement joins TRBV20-1 to TRBJ2-5; 9 nucleotides line up with TRBD2. The ends lost 0 bases at V and 0 bases at J; junction bases unmatched: 8. Germline V gives CDR1 DFQATT, CDR2 SNEGSKA (reference sequence). The CDR3 contains 17 residues. CDR3 sequence reads: CSARDRASGVNQETQYF. The CDR3 region has the DNA TGCAGTGCTAGAGATCGGGCTAGCGGGGTTAACCAAGAGACCCAGTACTTC.